The T cell receptor (beta chain) described here comes from a study of shared clonotypes between healthy human individuals. Study-level findings and limits: The four-donor shared clonotypes exceeded non-shared clonotypes in generation probability, with non-shared ones scoring lower.

Every donor was a Caucasian adult from Nashville, Tennessee. The CDR3 contains 15 residues. V shed 5 bases and J 6 bases; nucleotides not matched to a gene: 9. Germline V lookup: CDR1 MNHEY, CDR2 SMNVEV (reference sequence). Regarding this clone: Its antigen is as yet unknown.

The data were produced by immunoSEQ multiplex PCR, yet TCRdb's version contains in-frame clones alone and is incomplete. This repertoire shows 640,000 or so clones, about three quarters found once; its top ten account for approximately 2%. The chain employs TRBV27 and TRBJ2-7; TRBD2 matches 11 bases. This TCR was sampled from a young woman in good health. Material for sequencing was memory CD4+ T cells sorted from blood. Noted subset: CD45RA-negative fraction. CDR3 loop: CASSPIAGGPGEQYF. The CDR3 nucleotides are TGTGCCAGCAGTCCGATAGCGGGAGGGCCTGGCGAGCAGTACTTC.